This T cell receptor (beta chain) was identified during a study of cytomegalovirus exposure and HLA in healthy donors. This clone turned up a few times. Its target is not known. General study findings and limits: It was 150 or so TCR beta chains that were listed as cytomegalovirus-associated. In most subjects, TCR beta sequences reportedly gave accurate predictions of HLA-A and HLA-B alleles. Available immune exposure information was restricted to CMV serostatus only.

The primer mix had 60 Vbeta and 13 Jbeta primers. Measured with immunoSEQ multiplex PCR; TCRdb has only the in-frame clones, and not every one. The sample lists 170,000 or so clones, about 80% occurring once. Per germline, CDR1 MGHRA and CDR2 YSYEKL. The CDR3 extends over 15 amino acids. The V gene lost 4 bases and the J gene lost 0 bases, with 12 bases spanning the gap. Sequencing was carried out using PBMCs. This chain links TRBV4-1 with TRBJ1-2; TRBD1 is a possible D gene (6 bases). This sequence originates from a boy younger than 18 in good health and CMV-seronegative. The CDR3 region has the DNA TGCGCCAGCAGCCCCAAACAGGGAACTAACTATGGCTACACCTTC. It specifies CASSPKQGTNYGYTF.